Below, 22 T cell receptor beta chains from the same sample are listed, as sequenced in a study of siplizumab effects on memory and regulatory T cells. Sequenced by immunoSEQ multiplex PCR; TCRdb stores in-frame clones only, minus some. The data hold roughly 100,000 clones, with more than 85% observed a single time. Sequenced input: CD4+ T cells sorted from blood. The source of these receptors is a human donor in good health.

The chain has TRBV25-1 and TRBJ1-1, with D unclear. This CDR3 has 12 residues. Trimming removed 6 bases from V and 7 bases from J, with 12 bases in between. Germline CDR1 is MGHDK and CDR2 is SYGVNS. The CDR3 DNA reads TGTGCCAGCAGCGGGGTAGGGATTGAAGCTTTCTTT. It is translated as CASSGVGIEAFF.

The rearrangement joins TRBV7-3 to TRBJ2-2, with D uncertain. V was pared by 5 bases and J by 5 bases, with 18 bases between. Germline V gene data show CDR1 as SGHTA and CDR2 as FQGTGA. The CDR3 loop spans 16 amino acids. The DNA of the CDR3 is TGTGCCAGCAGCCTCACCAGATTAGGAGTAACCGGGGAGCTGTTTTTT. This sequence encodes CASSLTRLGVTGELFF.

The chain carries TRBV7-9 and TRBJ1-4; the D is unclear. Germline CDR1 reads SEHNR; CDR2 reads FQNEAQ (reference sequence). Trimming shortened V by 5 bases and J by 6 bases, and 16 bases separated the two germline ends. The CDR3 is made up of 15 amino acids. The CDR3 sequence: CASSPGGPGHEKLFF. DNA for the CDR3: TGTGCCAGCAGCCCTGGCGGGCCAGGTCATGAAAAACTGTTTTTT. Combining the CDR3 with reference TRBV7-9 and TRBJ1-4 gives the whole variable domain DTGVSQNPRHKITKRGQNVTFRCDPISEHNRLYWYRQTLGQGPEFLTYFQNEAQLEKSRLLSDRFSAERPKGSFSTLEIQRTEQGDSAMYLCASSPGGPGHEKLFFGSGTQLSVL.

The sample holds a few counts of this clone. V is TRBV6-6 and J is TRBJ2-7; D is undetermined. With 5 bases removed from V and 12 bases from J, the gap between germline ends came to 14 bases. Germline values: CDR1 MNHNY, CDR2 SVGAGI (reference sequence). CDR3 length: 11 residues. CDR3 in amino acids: CASSPALGWYF. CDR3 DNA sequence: TGTGCCAGCAGTCCGGCCCTTGGGTGGTACTTC.

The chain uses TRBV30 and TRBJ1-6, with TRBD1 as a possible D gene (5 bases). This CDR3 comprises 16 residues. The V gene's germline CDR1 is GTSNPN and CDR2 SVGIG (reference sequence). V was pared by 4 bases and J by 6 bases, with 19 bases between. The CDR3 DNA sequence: TGTGCCTGGAAGCGTGGCAGGGATGGGTCTAATTCACCCCTCCACTTT. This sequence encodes CAWKRGRDGSNSPLHF.

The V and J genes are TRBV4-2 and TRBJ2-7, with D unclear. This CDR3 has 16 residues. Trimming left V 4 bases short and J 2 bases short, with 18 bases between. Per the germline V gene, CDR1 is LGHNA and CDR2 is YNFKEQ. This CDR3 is CASSPSPQESTYEQYF. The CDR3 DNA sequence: TGTGCCAGCAGCCCAAGCCCGCAGGAATCTACCTACGAGCAGTACTTC.

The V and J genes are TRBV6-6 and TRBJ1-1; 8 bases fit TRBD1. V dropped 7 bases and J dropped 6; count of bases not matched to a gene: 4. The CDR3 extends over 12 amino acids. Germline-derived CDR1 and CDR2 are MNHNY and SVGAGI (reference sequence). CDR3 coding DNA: TGTGCCAGCACAGACAGGGGCCCTGAAGCTTTCTTT. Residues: CASTDRGPEAFF.

Here the CDR3 reads CASASGTGPYEQYF. CDR3 sequence (DNA): TGCGCCAGCGCTTCCGGGACAGGGCCGTACGAGCAGTACTTC. The chain has TRBV5-1 and TRBJ2-7; 9 bases line up with TRBD1. The CDR3 has 14 residues. Trimming removed 7 bases from V and 4 bases from J; junction bases left unmatched: 9. CDR1 and CDR2 (germline): SGHRS, YFSETQ.

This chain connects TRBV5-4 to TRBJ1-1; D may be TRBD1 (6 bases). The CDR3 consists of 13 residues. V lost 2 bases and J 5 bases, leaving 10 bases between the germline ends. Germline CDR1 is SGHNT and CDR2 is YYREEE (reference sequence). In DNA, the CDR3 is TGTGCCAGCAGCTTTACAGGGATTACTGAAGCTTTCTTT. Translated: CASSFTGITEAFF.

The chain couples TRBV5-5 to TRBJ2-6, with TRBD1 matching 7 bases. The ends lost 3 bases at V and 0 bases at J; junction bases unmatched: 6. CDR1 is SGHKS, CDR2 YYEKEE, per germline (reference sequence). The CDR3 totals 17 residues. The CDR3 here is CASSWGQRLSGANVLTF. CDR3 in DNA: TGTGCCAGCAGCTGGGGACAGCGCCTCTCTGGGGCCAACGTCCTGACTTTC.

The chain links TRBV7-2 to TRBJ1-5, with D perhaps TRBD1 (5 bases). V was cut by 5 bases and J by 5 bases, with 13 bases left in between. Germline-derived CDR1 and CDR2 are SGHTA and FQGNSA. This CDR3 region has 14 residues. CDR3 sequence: CASSPGGGDQPQHF. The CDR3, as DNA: TGTGCCAGCAGCCCGGGCGGGGGGGATCAGCCCCAGCATTTT.

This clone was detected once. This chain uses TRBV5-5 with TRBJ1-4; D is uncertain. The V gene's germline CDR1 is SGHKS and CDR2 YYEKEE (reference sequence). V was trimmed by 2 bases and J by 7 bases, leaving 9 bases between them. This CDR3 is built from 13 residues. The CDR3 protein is CASSFGGPEKLFF. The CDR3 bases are TGTGCCAGCAGCTTTGGCGGTCCTGAAAAACTGTTTTTT.

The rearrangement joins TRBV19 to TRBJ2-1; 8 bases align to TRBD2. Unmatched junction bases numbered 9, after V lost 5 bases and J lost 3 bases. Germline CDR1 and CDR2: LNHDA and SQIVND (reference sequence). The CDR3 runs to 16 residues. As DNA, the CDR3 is TGTGCCAGTAGTCCCACCCTAGCGGGCCTCTACAATGAGCAGTTCTTC. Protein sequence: CASSPTLAGLYNEQFF.

The CDR3 sequence is CASIADRAKNSPLHF. The CDR3 DNA sequence: TGTGCCAGCATTGCAGACAGGGCTAAGAATTCACCCCTCCACTTT. The chain employs TRBV2 and TRBJ1-6; 7 bases map to TRBD1. CDR1 is SNHLY, CDR2 FYNNEI, per germline. Trimming took 7 bases from V and 7 from J; bases not matched to a gene: 10. The CDR3 is 15 amino acids.

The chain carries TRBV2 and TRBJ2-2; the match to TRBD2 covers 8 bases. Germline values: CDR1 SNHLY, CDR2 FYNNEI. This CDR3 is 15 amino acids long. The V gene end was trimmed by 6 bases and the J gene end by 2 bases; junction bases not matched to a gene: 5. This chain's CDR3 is CASSVTSGNTGELFF. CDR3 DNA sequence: TGTGCCAGCAGCGTAACTAGCGGTAACACCGGGGAGCTGTTTTTT.

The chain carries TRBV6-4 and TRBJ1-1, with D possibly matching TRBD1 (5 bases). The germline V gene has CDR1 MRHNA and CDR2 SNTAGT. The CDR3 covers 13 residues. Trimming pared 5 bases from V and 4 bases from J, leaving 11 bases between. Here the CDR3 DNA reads TGTGCCAGCAGTTTGCAGGGTGGCACTGAAGCTTTCTTT. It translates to CASSLQGGTEAFF.

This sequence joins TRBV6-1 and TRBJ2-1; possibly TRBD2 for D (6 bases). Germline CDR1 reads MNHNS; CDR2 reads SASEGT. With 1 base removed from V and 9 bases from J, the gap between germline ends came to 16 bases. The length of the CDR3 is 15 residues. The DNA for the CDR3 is TGTGCCAGCAGTGAAGGAGGAGGGTGGGTAGGTGAGCAGTTCTTC. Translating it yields CASSEGGGWVGEQFF.

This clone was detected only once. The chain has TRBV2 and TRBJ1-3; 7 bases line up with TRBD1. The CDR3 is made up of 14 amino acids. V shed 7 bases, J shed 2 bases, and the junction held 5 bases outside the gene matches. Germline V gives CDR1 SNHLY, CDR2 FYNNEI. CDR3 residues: CASIRDRAGNTIYF. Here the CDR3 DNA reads TGTGCCAGCATACGTGACAGGGCTGGAAACACCATATATTTT.

CDR3 in amino acids: CASLSLGRNTEAFF. The CDR3, as DNA: TGTGCCAGCCTATCCTTGGGTCGGAACACTGAAGCTTTCTTT. The chain links TRBV6-6 to TRBJ1-1; the D is unclear. V dropped 8 bases and J dropped 1 base, with 14 bases sitting between them. Germline V CDR1 and CDR2: MNHNY, SVGAGI (reference sequence). CDR3 length: 14 residues.

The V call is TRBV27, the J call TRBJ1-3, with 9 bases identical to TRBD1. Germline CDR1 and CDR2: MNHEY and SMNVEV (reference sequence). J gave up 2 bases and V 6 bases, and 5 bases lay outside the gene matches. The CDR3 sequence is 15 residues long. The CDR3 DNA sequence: TGTGCCAGCAGCCGAGGGACAGGGCCTGGAAACACCATATATTTT. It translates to CASSRGTGPGNTIYF.

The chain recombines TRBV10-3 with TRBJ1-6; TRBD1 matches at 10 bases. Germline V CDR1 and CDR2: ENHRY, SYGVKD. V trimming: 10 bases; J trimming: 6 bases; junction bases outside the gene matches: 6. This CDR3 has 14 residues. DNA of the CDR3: TGTGCCACTACCGGGACAGGGGCTAATTCACCCCTCCACTTT. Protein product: CATTGTGANSPLHF.

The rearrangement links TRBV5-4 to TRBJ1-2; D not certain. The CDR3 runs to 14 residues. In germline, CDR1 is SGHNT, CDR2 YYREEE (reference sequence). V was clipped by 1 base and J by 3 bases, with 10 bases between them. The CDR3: CASSLIGGHYGYTF. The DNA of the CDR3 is TGTGCCAGCAGCTTGATAGGCGGGCACTATGGCTACACCTTC.